Listed below are T cell receptor beta chains from one sample, sequenced in a study of blood T cell repertoires in COVID-19. Data came from immunoSEQ multiplex PCR; TCRdb stores just in-frame clones and leaves some out. The sample gives about 230,000 clones, around 83% of which show up once; roughly 5.7% is in the top ten. The sequenced sample was peripheral blood. The origin of the receptors is a man aged 80 or over with acute or convalescent COVID-19. Both conserved end residues are part of each CDR3. D genes are given only for firm matches. The listing skips clone size in some rows; elsewhere it reads once, few, many or a size class.

.,TRBJ2-3,TRBV5-1,TRBD2,TGCGCCAGCAGCATGCGAGCGGGAGGCACAGATACGCAGTATTTT,CASSMRAGGTDTQYF
once,TRBJ2-1,TRBV5-1,TRBD2,TGCGCCAGCAGCTTGGAAGGGACTAGCGGGCTAGGATCCTACAATGAGCAGTTCTTC,CASSLEGTSGLGSYNEQFF
few,TRBJ1-5,TRBV24-1,.,TGTGCCACCAGTGCTGGGCAGAACAATCAGCCCCAGCATTTT,CATSAGQNNQPQHF
.,TRBJ2-3,TRBV29-1,TRBD2,TGCAGCGTTGAACCTCTAGCGGGAGCCGATACGCAGTATTTT,CSVEPLAGADTQYF
.,TRBJ2-1,TRBV3-1/TRBV3-2,.,TGTGCCAGCAGCCTAAGCCTGTCTGAGCAGTTCTTC,CASSLSLSEQFF
.,TRBJ2-7,TRBV6-2/TRBV6-3,TRBD2,TGTGCCAGCAGTAAGGGACTAGCGGGGCCCTACGAGCAGTACTTC,CASSKGLAGPYEQYF
.,TRBJ2-3,TRBV9,.,TGTGCCAGCAGCGTAGGGCCAGGGCGCACAGATACGCAGTATTTT,CASSVGPGRTDTQYF
.,TRBJ2-1,TRBV7-2,TRBD1,TGTGCCAGCAGCTTAGCCGGGACAGGGGTTTCGCGGCAGTTCTTC,CASSLAGTGVSRQFF
.,TRBJ2-7,TRBV19,TRBD1,TGTGCCAGTAGTCCAACAGGGGGCGGCTACGAGCAGTACTTC,CASSPTGGGYEQYF
.,TRBJ2-7,TRBV7-2,.,TGTGCCAGCAGCTTGCGGACAGGCGACGGGGGCGAGCAGTACTTC,CASSLRTGDGGEQYF
.,TRBJ1-2,TRBV5-5,TRBD1,TGTGCCAGCAGCTTGGATAGGGGGCCGGGCTATGGCTACACCTTC,CASSLDRGPGYGYTF
.,TRBJ1-2,TRBV19,TRBD1,TGTGCCAGTAGTGCCACAGGGGGCCAAGGCTACACCTTC,CASSATGGQGYTF
.,TRBJ1-1,TRBV3-1/TRBV3-2,.,TGTGCCAGCAGCCACCAACAGGGCGGCGCTTTCTTT,CASSHQQGGAFF
.,TRBJ1-6,TRBV7-8,TRBD1,TGTGCCAGCAGCTTAAGGGGACAGGGGGCTAGCTCACCCCTCCACTTT,CASSLRGQGASSPLHF
.,TRBJ2-7,TRBV27,.,TGTGCCAGCAGTCTCACCAATATTACAGTTTCCTACGAGCAGTACTTC,CASSLTNITVSYEQYF
few,TRBJ2-3,TRBV19,.,TGTGCCAGTAGTAAGGAGATTTGGGGACACCGCACAGATACGCAGTATTTT,CASSKEIWGHRTDTQYF
few,TRBJ1-5,TRBV10-3,.,TGTGCCATCAGCCTTGGACAATATCAGCCCCAGCATTTT,CAISLGQYQPQHF
few,TRBJ2-3,TRBV9,.,TGTGCCAGCAGCGCACGTCTGGGGGGGCCGATAGATACGCAGTATTTT,CASSARLGGPIDTQYF
.,TRBJ2-1,TRBV19,.,TGTGCCAGTAGTGGGACCGGGGGGCGGTACAATGAGCAGTTCTTC,CASSGTGGRYNEQFF
.,TRBJ2-1,TRBV19,.,TGTGCCAGTAGACCACTAACCCACAATGAGCAGTTCTTC,CASRPLTHNEQFF
once,TRBJ2-2,TRBV21-1,.,TGTGCCAGCAGCTCGCACAGGGGAACGAACACCGGGGAGCTGTTTTTT,CASSSHRGTNTGELFF
few,TRBJ1-1,TRBV3-1/TRBV3-2,TRBD1,TGTGCCAGCAGCCAAGAAGTGGTGACAGGGGGTATTCGCACTGAAGCTTTCTTT,CASSQEVVTGGIRTEAFF
.,TRBJ2-5,TRBV3-1/TRBV3-2,.,TGTGCCAGCAGCCCTGACAGGAAAGAGACCCAGTACTTC,CASSPDRKETQYF
.,TRBJ2-5,TRBV2,TRBD2,TGTGCCAGCAGTTTAAGAGCGGGGGGGCGAGAGACCCAGTACTTC,CASSLRAGGRETQYF
few,TRBJ1-1,TRBV19,.,TGTGCCAGTCAAAAAACCACCCCGTCGAACGAGTACACTGAAGCTTTCTTT,CASQKTTPSNEYTEAFF
.,TRBJ2-2,TRBV11-2,.,TGTGCCAGCAGCTTAGGAAGGAGGTACACCGGGGAGCTGTTTTTT,CASSLGRRYTGELFF
.,TRBJ2-5,TRBV24-1,.,TGTGCCACCAGTGATTTGAACGAGTACCAAGAGACCCAGTACTTC,CATSDLNEYQETQYF
.,TRBJ2-1,TRBV5-1,TRBD2,TGCGCCAGCAGCCTGCCGCTAGCGGGAACCTACAATGAGCAGTTCTTC,CASSLPLAGTYNEQFF
once,TRBJ2-3,TRBV5-1,TRBD2,TGCGCCAGCAGCACGGGCCTAGCGGGCTCAACAGATACGCAGTATTTT,CASSTGLAGSTDTQYF
.,TRBJ2-7,TRBV5-1,TRBD2,TGCGCCAGCAGCTTGGGTCCCGGACTAGCGGTCTACGAGCAGTACTTC,CASSLGPGLAVYEQYF
.,TRBJ2-4,TRBV7-2,.,TGTGCCAGCAGGGACAGAGCCAAAAACATTCAGTACTTC,CASRDRAKNIQYF
.,TRBJ1-1,TRBV6-6,.,TGTGCCAGCAGCCGAGATACAGGGAACACTGAAGCTTTCTTT,CASSRDTGNTEAFF
.,TRBJ1-2,TRBV10-3,TRBD1,TGTGCCATCAGTGGCGGACAGGGGGCGAACTATGGCTACACCTTC,CAISGGQGANYGYTF
.,TRBJ2-2,TRBV2,.,TGTGCCAGCAGCAATGTGCGGGACACCGGGGAGCTGTTTTTT,CASSNVRDTGELFF
few,TRBJ1-2,TRBV9,TRBD1,TGTGCCAGCACCACCGGACAGGCGCACTATGGCTACACCTTC,CASTTGQAHYGYTF
.,TRBJ2-7,TRBV28,TRBD1,TGTGCCAGCAGTGCTCATCCGGGACAGGGGGCCTACGAGCAGTACTTC,CASSAHPGQGAYEQYF
.,TRBJ2-3,TRBV6-4,TRBD2,TGTGCCAGCAGTGACCTCCCTGGGACTAGCGGGATTAGCACAGATACGCAGTATTTT,CASSDLPGTSGISTDTQYF
.,TRBJ1-3,TRBV7-9,.,TGTGCCAGCAGCTCATGGGGGCGTTTGGAGGGAAACACCATATATTTT,CASSSWGRLEGNTIYF
.,TRBJ2-5,TRBV10-1,TRBD2,TGCGCCAGCGGGACTAATGAGGGGGAGACCCAGTACTTC,CASGTNEGETQYF
.,TRBJ2-7,TRBV28,TRBD1,TGTGCCAGCAGTGCCTGGGACAGGGGGCAGTACGAGCAGTACTTC,CASSAWDRGQYEQYF
.,TRBJ2-5,TRBV12-3/TRBV12-4,.,TGTGCCAGCAGTTTTTATGAGACCCAGTACTTC,CASSFYETQYF
few,TRBJ1-1,TRBV28,.,TGTGCCAGCAGTTTACTGGGCAAGGGGACTGAAGCTTTCTTT,CASSLLGKGTEAFF
.,TRBJ2-1,TRBV7-9,TRBD1,TGTGCCAGCAGCTCACAGGGGTATAGTGAGCAGTTCTTC,CASSSQGYSEQFF
.,TRBJ2-7,TRBV5-4,TRBD1,TGTGCCAGCAGCTTGCGGCAGGGGGCGGGAGAGCAGTACTTC,CASSLRQGAGEQYF
.,TRBJ2-1,TRBV5-1,TRBD2,TGCGCCAGTCTAGCGGGAGGGATCTACAATGAGCAGTTCTTC,CASLAGGIYNEQFF
.,TRBJ1-5,TRBV28,.,TGTGCCAGCACCAGCGGAGGGATGACTCAGCCCCAGCATTTT,CASTSGGMTQPQHF
.,TRBJ2-7,TRBV7-9,.,TGTGCCAGCAGCTTTCTTACCTACGAGCAGTACTTC,CASSFLTYEQYF
.,TRBJ1-5,TRBV25-1,TRBD1,TGTGCCAGCAGAGGACAGGGCAATCAGCCCCAGCATTTT,CASRGQGNQPQHF
.,TRBJ1-4,TRBV3-1/TRBV3-2,TRBD1,TGTGCCAGCAGCTACCAGGGGGCCGCTAATGAAAAACTGTTTTTT,CASSYQGAANEKLFF
.,TRBJ2-1,TRBV13,TRBD2,TGTGCCAGCAGCTTCCGGACTAGCTCCTACAATGAGCAGTTCTTC,CASSFRTSSYNEQFF
.,TRBJ1-1,TRBV19,.,TGTGCCAGTAGTTCCAGGGCAGTGAGCACTGAAGCTTTCTTT,CASSSRAVSTEAFF
.,TRBJ1-5,TRBV30,TRBD1,TGTGCCTGGAACGGACAGGGCGGCAATCAGCCCCAGCATTTT,CAWNGQGGNQPQHF
.,TRBJ2-3,TRBV3-1/TRBV3-2,TRBD2,TGTGCCAGCAGCCAAGTCGGGAGGGGCACAGATACGCAGTATTTT,CASSQVGRGTDTQYF
.,TRBJ1-2,TRBV19,.,TGTGCCAGTATTACCGGAGCCGGGGAGGGTGGCTACACCTTC,CASITGAGEGGYTF